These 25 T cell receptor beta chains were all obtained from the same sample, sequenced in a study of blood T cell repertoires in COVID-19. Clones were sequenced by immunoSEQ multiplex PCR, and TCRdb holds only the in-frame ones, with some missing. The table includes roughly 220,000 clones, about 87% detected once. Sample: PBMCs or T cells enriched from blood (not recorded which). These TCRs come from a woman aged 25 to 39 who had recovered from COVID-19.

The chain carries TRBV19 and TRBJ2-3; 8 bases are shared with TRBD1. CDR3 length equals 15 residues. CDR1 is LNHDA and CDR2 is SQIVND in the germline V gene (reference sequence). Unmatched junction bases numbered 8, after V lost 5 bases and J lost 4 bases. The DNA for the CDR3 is TGTGCCAGTAGTCCGCGGACAGGGAACCCAGATACGCAGTATTTT. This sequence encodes CASSPRTGNPDTQYF.

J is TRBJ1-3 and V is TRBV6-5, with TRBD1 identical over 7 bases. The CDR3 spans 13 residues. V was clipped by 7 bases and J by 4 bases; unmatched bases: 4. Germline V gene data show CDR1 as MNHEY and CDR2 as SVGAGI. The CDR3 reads CASNRDSGNTIYF. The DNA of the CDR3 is TGTGCCAGCAACAGGGACAGCGGAAACACCATATATTTT.

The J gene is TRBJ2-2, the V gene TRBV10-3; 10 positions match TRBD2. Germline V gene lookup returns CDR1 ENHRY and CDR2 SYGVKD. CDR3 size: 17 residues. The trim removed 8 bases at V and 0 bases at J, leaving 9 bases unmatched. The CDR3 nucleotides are TGTGCCATCTGGGGTGGTAGCGGGGGGACGAACACCGGGGAGCTGTTTTTT. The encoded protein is CAIWGGSGGTNTGELFF.

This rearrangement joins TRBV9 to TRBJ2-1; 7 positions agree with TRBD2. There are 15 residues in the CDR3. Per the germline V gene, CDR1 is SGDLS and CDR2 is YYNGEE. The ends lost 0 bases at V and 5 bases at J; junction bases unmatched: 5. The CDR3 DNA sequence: TGTGCCAGCAGCGTAGGGACTAGTGCCCACAATGAGCAGTTCTTC. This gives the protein CASSVGTSAHNEQFF. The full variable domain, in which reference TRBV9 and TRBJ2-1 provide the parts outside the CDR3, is DSGVTQTPKHLITATGQRVTLRCSPRSGDLSVYWYQQSLDQGLQFLIQYYNGEERAKGNILERFSAQQFPDLHSELNLSSLELGDSALYFCASSVGTSAHNEQFFGPGTRLTVL.

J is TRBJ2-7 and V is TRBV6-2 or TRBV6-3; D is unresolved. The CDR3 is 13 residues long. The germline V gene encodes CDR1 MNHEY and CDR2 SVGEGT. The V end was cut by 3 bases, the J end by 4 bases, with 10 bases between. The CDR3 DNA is TGTGCCAGCAGTTATCCTGGCCCTTACGAGCAGTACTTC. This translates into CASSYPGPYEQYF.

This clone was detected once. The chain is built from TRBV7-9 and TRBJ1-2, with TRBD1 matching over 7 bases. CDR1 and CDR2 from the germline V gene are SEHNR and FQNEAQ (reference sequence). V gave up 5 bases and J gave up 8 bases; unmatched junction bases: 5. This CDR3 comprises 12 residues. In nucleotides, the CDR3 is TGTGCCAGCAGCAGAGACAGGGTGGGCTACACCTTC. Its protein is CASSRDRVGYTF.

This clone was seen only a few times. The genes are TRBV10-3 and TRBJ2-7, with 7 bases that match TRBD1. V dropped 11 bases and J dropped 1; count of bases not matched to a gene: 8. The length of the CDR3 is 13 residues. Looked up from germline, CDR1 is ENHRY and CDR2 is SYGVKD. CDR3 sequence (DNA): TGTGCCTCCGTAGACAGGGTATCCTACGAGCAGTACTTC. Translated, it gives CASVDRVSYEQYF.

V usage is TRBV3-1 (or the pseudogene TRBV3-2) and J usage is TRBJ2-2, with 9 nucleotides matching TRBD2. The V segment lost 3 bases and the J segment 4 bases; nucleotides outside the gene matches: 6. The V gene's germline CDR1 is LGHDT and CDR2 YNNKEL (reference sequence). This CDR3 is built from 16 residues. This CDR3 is CASSQRRGGSTGELFF. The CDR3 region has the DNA TGTGCCAGCAGCCAGCGGCGGGGGGGTAGCACCGGGGAGCTGTTTTTT.

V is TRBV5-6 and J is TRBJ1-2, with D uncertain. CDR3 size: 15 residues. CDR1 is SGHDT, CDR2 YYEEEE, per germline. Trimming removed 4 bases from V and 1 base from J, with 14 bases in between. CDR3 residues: CASSQWVAGNYGYTF. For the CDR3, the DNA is TGTGCCAGCAGCCAATGGGTAGCGGGTAACTATGGCTACACCTTC.

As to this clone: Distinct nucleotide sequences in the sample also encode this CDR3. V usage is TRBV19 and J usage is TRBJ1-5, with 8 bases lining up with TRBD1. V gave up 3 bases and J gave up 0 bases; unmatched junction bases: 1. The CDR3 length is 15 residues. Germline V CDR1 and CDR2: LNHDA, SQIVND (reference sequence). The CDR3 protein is CASSITGGSNQPQHF. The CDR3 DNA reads TGTGCCAGTAGTATTACAGGGGGTAGCAATCAGCCCCAGCATTTT.

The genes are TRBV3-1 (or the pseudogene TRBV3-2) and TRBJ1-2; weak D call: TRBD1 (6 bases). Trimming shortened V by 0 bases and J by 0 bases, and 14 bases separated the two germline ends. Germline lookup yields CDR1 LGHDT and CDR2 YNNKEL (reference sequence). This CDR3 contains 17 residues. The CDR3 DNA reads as TGTGCCAGCAGCCAAGATAAACAGGGACAAGCTAACTATGGCTACACCTTC. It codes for CASSQDKQGQANYGYTF.

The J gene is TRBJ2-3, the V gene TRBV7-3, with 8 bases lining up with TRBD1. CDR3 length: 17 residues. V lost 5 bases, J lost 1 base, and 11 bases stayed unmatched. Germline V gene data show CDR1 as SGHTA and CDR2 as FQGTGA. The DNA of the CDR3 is TGTGCCAGCAGCGCACATACTACGGGACAGGGCACAGATACGCAGTATTTT. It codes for CASSAHTTGQGTDTQYF.

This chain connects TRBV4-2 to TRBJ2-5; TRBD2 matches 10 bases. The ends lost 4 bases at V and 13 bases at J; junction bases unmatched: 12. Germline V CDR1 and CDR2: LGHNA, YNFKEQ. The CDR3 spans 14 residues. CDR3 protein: CASSPGGLAGELYF. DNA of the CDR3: TGTGCCAGCAGCCCCGGTGGGCTAGCGGGGGAGTTGTACTTC.

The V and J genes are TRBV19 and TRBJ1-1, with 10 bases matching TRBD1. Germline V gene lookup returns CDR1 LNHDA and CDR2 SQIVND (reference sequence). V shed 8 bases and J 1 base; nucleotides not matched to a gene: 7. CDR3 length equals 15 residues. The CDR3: CASLTGGVTNTEAFF. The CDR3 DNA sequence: TGTGCCAGTTTGACAGGGGGCGTGACGAACACTGAAGCTTTCTTT.

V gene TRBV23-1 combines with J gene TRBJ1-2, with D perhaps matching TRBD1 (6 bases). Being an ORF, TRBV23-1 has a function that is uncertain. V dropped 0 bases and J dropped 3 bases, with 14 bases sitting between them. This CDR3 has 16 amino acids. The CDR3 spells CASSQSRDTGYYGYTF. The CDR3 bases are TGCGCCAGCAGTCAATCCCGGGACACGGGTTACTATGGCTACACCTTC.

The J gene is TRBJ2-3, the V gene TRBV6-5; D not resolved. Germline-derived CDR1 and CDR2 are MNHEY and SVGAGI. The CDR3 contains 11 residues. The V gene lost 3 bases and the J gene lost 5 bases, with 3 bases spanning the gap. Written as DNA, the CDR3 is TGTGCCAGCAGTTATCTAGATACGCAGTATTTT. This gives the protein CASSYLDTQYF.

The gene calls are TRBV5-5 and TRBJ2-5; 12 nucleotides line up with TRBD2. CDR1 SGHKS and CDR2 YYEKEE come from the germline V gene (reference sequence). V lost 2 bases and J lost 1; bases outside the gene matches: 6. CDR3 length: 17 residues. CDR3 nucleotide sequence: TGTGCCAGCAGCTTTTCTGGACTAGCGGGGCCCCAAGAGACCCAGTACTTC. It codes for CASSFSGLAGPQETQYF.

CDR3: CASSLVNIAGSNQETQYF. In nucleotides, the CDR3 is TGCGCCAGCAGCTTGGTGAATATAGCGGGGAGCAACCAAGAGACCCAGTACTTC. The rearrangement links TRBV5-1 to TRBJ2-5, with 8 bases aligning to TRBD2. Looked up from germline, CDR1 is SGHRS and CDR2 is YFSETQ. V trimming: 0 bases; J trimming: 0 bases; junction bases outside the gene matches: 10. The CDR3 is 18 amino acids.

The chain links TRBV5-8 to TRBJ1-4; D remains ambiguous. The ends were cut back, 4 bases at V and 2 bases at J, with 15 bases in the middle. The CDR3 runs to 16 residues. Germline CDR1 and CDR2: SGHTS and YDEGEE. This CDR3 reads CASSDLRLETNEKLFF. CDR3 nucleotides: TGTGCCAGCAGCGATTTAAGACTAGAGACTAATGAAAAACTGTTTTTT.

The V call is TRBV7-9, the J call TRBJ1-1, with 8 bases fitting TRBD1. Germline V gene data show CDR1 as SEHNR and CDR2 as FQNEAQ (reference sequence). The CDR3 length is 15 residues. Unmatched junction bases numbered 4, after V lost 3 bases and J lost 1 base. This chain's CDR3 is CASSFRGTGNTEAFF. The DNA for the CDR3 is TGTGCCAGCAGCTTCCGCGGGACAGGGAACACTGAAGCTTTCTTT.

CDR3 amino acids: CAISESLWRKAIYEQYF. CDR3 coding DNA: TGTGCCATCAGTGAGTCCCTGTGGCGGAAAGCAATCTACGAGCAGTACTTC. This chain uses TRBV10-3 with TRBJ2-7; no definite D call. The CDR3 contains 17 residues. Germline V lookup: CDR1 ENHRY, CDR2 SYGVKD. Trimming took off 0 bases at V and 3 bases at J, with 18 bases between the two ends.

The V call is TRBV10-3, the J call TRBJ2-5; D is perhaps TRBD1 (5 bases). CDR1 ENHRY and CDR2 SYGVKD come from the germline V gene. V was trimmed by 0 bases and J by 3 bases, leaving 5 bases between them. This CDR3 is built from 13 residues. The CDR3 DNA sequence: TGTGCCATCAGTGAGTCGACAGAAGAGACCCAGTACTTC. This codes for CAISESTEETQYF.

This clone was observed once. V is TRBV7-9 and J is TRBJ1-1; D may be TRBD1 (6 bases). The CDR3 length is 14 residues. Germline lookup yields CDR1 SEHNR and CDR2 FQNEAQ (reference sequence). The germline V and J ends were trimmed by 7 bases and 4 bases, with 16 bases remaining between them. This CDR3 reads CASKFSGEGTEAFF. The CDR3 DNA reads TGTGCCAGCAAATTTTCAGGGGAAGGCACTGAAGCTTTCTTT.

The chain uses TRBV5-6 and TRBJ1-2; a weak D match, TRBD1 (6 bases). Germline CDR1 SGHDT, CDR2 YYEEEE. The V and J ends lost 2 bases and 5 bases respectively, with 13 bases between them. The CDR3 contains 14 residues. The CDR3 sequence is CASSFYGTTYGYTF. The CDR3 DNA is TGTGCCAGCAGCTTTTACGGGACAACGTATGGCTACACCTTC.

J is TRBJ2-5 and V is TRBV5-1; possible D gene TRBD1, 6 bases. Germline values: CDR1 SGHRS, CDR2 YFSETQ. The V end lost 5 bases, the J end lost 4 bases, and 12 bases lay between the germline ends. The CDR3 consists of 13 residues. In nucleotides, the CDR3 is TGCGCCAGCAGTCAGGGGTCGGCAGAGACCCAGTACTTC. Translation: CASSQGSAETQYF.